The rows below give T cell receptor beta chains drawn from one sample of a study of blood T cell repertoires in COVID-19. TCRdb's table, derived via immunoSEQ multiplex PCR, lists solely in-frame clones and lacks some. In the table there are 51,000 or so clones, 80% to 90% of which are singletons. The specimen was peripheral blood. The source is a man older than 75 with acute or convalescent COVID-19. CDR3s include the opening cysteine and the closing phenylalanine or tryptophan. The D gene is left open where the match is weak. Where a row states a size, it is once, few, many or the class of an expanded clone; other rows omit it.

j_call	d_call	clone_size	v_call	cdr3_aa	cdr3_nt
TRBJ1-2	NA	few	TRBV7-9	CASSFRTEAVGYTF	TGTGCCAGCAGCTTTCGGACAGAGGCGGTTGGCTACACCTTC
TRBJ1-5	NA	NA	TRBV7-8	CASSLERSTGRPQHF	TGTGCCAGCAGCTTAGAAAGGTCAACCGGGAGGCCCCAGCATTTT
TRBJ2-1	TRBD2	NA	TRBV10-3	CAISESGLEYNEQFF	TGTGCCATCAGTGAGTCGGGACTAGAATACAATGAGCAGTTCTTC
TRBJ2-3	NA	NA	TRBV27	CASSFFVSTDTQYF	TGTGCCAGCAGTTTCTTCGTGAGCACAGATACGCAGTATTTT
TRBJ2-1	TRBD1	NA	TRBV18	CASSPPDRFPYNEQFF	TGTGCCAGCTCACCACCGGACAGGTTCCCCTACAATGAGCAGTTCTTC
TRBJ2-7	NA	NA	TRBV24-1	CATSDSYSYEQYF	TGTGCCACCAGTGATTCCTACAGCTACGAGCAGTACTTC
TRBJ2-2	TRBD2	NA	TRBV6-2/TRBV6-3	CASSPEWTSVTGELFF	TGTGCCAGCAGTCCGGAATGGACTAGCGTCACCGGGGAGCTGTTTTTT
TRBJ2-7	TRBD2	NA	TRBV7-2	CASSLGGGGLEQYF	TGTGCCAGCAGCTTAGGCGGGGGGGGTCTCGAGCAGTACTTC
TRBJ2-4	TRBD1	NA	TRBV6-5	CASSRTGLAKNIQYF	TGTGCCAGCAGCCGGACAGGATTAGCCAAAAACATTCAGTACTTC
TRBJ2-3	NA	NA	TRBV7-9	CASSVLLDTDTQYF	TGTGCCAGCAGCGTGCTACTCGACACAGATACGCAGTATTTT
TRBJ2-1	NA	NA	TRBV5-6	CASSPSGNEQFF	TGTGCCAGCAGCCCAAGCGGGAATGAGCAGTTCTTC
TRBJ1-2	TRBD1	NA	TRBV7-9	CASSFLGTEGYTF	TGTGCCAGCAGCTTTCTTGGGACAGAGGGCTACACCTTC
TRBJ2-7	NA	NA	TRBV6-6	CASSWGHRAYEQYF	TGTGCCAGCAGTTGGGGACACAGAGCCTACGAGCAGTACTTC
TRBJ1-5	NA	NA	TRBV4-1	CASSQVYIGDQPQHF	TGCGCCAGCAGCCAAGTATACATAGGGGATCAGCCCCAGCATTTT
TRBJ2-1	TRBD2	NA	TRBV11-3	CASSYTSGGPHEQFF	TGTGCCAGCAGCTACACTAGCGGGGGGCCCCATGAGCAGTTCTTC
TRBJ2-7	TRBD1	NA	TRBV5-1	CASSNTWDRSDEQYF	TGCGCCAGCAGCAATACGTGGGACAGGTCCGACGAGCAGTACTTC
TRBJ1-1	NA	NA	TRBV7-6	CASSGRNTEAFF	TGTGCCAGCAGCGGGAGGAACACTGAAGCTTTCTTT
TRBJ1-4	TRBD1	few	TRBV6-5	CASTPGTGREKLFF	TGTGCCAGCACACCCGGGACAGGGCGCGAAAAACTGTTTTTT
TRBJ2-7	TRBD2	NA	TRBV28	CASSLAGADQEQYF	TGTGCCAGCAGTCTAGCGGGGGCCGATCAAGAGCAGTACTTC
TRBJ1-2	TRBD1	NA	TRBV18	CASSPSQGGGYTF	TGTGCCAGCTCACCGTCCCAGGGGGGCGGCTACACCTTC
TRBJ1-2	NA	NA	TRBV30	CAWSSTRVGGYTF	TGTGCCTGGAGTTCTACCAGGGTAGGGGGCTACACCTTC
TRBJ1-2	TRBD1	NA	TRBV24-1	CATSGGGQGLSNYGYTF	TGTGCCACCAGTGGAGGGGGACAGGGCCTCTCTAACTATGGCTACACCTTC
TRBJ1-5	TRBD1	NA	TRBV5-4	CASSSGQGRTSNQPQHF	TGTGCCAGCAGCTCCGGACAGGGGCGAACGAGCAATCAGCCCCAGCATTTT
TRBJ1-2	NA	NA	TRBV7-8	CASSLALTAVYGYTF	TGTGCCAGCAGCTTAGCGCTAACGGCGGTCTATGGCTACACCTTC
TRBJ2-3	NA	once	TRBV9	CASSVGHSTDTQYF	TGTGCCAGCAGCGTAGGGCACAGCACAGATACGCAGTATTTT
TRBJ2-1	TRBD1	NA	TRBV15	CATTTPTGTYNEQFF	TGTGCCACCACCACACCGACAGGGACCTACAATGAGCAGTTCTTC
TRBJ1-3	TRBD1	NA	TRBV6-1	CASSETGQGVLSAGNTIYF	TGTGCCAGCAGTGAAACCGGACAGGGGGTTTTATCCGCTGGAAACACCATATATTTT
TRBJ2-1	TRBD2	NA	TRBV5-1	CASSLGGRDNEQFF	TGCGCCAGCAGCTTGGGAGGGAGGGACAATGAGCAGTTCTTC
TRBJ2-5	TRBD1	NA	TRBV11-2	CASSSWDRAFQETQYF	TGTGCCAGCAGCTCGTGGGACAGGGCCTTTCAAGAGACCCAGTACTTC
TRBJ1-2	NA	NA	TRBV4-1	CASSQSDSSYGYTF	TGCGCCAGCAGCCAATCTGACAGTTCTTATGGCTACACCTTC
TRBJ1-3	TRBD1	NA	TRBV5-1	CASSLVGTGALSGNTIYF	TGCGCCAGCAGCTTGGTAGGGACAGGGGCACTCTCTGGAAACACCATATATTTT
TRBJ2-2	TRBD2	NA	TRBV4-1	CASSQVPPGLAGGGTGELFF	TGCGCCAGCAGCCAAGTCCCCCCGGGACTAGCGGGGGGGGGCACCGGGGAGCTGTTTTTT
TRBJ1-3	NA	once	TRBV25-1	CASSEYGRDTIYF	TGTGCCAGCAGTGAATATGGCAGGGACACCATATATTTT
TRBJ2-1	NA	few	TRBV10-1	CASSEGDTYNEQFF	TGCGCCAGCAGTGAGGGGGACACCTACAATGAGCAGTTCTTC
TRBJ1-2	NA	NA	TRBV3-1/TRBV3-2	CASSQDQDTARYGYTF	TGTGCCAGCAGCCAAGATCAAGACACCGCCCGCTATGGCTACACCTTC
TRBJ2-2	TRBD1	NA	TRBV19	CASNSGGGIGELFF	TGTGCCAGTAATTCAGGGGGCGGAATCGGGGAGCTGTTTTTT
TRBJ2-1	NA	NA	TRBV14	CASSQSSLLNEQFF	TGTGCCAGCAGCCAAAGTTCTTTACTAAATGAGCAGTTCTTC
TRBJ2-7	TRBD1	once	TRBV7-6	CASSSRPPGQVAYEQYF	TGTGCCAGCAGCTCCCGCCCTCCGGGACAGGTAGCTTACGAGCAGTACTTC
TRBJ1-1	NA	NA	TRBV6-5	CASTRGWENTEAFF	TGTGCCAGCACCAGGGGTTGGGAGAACACTGAAGCTTTCTTT
TRBJ2-3	TRBD2	NA	TRBV28	CASSLGLAGTDTQYF	TGTGCCAGCAGCCTGGGACTAGCGGGCACAGATACGCAGTATTTT
TRBJ2-6	TRBD1	NA	TRBV19	CASSVFTGGSSGANVLTF	TGTGCCAGTAGTGTTTTCACAGGGGGAAGCTCTGGGGCCAACGTCCTGACTTTC
TRBJ1-1	NA	few	TRBV7-2	CASSRNLQGPGEAFF	TGTGCCAGCAGTCGCAATCTTCAGGGTCCGGGTGAAGCTTTCTTT
TRBJ2-2	NA	NA	TRBV30	CAWSVGRNTGELFF	TGTGCCTGGAGTGTGGGCAGGAACACCGGGGAGCTGTTTTTT
TRBJ2-3	NA	NA	TRBV19	CASSDTGLGADTQYF	TGTGCCAGTAGTGATACAGGGCTTGGCGCAGATACGCAGTATTTT
TRBJ1-4	NA	NA	TRBV5-1	CASSLGINEKLFF	TGCGCCAGCAGCTTGGGTATAAATGAAAAACTGTTTTTT
TRBJ2-3	NA	once	TRBV5-1	CASSVKHGDTDTQYF	TGCGCCAGCAGCGTCAAACATGGAGACACAGATACGCAGTATTTT
TRBJ1-4	TRBD1	NA	TRBV18	CASSPGQAFEKLFF	TGTGCCAGCTCGCCGGGACAGGCGTTTGAAAAACTGTTTTTT
TRBJ2-1	TRBD2	NA	TRBV5-4	CASSPPRGVFYNEQFF	TGTGCCAGCAGCCCCCCCCGGGGGGTTTTCTACAATGAGCAGTTCTTC